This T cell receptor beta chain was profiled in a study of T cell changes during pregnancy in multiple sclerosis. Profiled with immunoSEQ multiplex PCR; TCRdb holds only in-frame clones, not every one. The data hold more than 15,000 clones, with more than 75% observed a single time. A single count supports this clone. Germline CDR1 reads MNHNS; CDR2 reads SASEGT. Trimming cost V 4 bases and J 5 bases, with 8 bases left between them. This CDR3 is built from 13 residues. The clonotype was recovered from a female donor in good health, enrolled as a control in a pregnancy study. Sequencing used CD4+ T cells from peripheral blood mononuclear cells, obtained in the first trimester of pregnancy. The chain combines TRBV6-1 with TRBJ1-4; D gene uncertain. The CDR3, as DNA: TGTGCCAGCAGTGGTCAGGCGAATGAAAAACTGTTTTTT. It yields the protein CASSGQANEKLFF.